One and the same sample provided the 8 T cell receptor beta chains below, sequenced in a study of cytomegalovirus exposure and HLA in healthy donors. The PCR made use of 60 Vbeta and 13 Jbeta primers. The table came from immunoSEQ multiplex PCR; TCRdb's copy has only in-frame clones and leaves some out. Here the sample table reports 150,000 to 250,000 clones. Sequencing was carried out using PBMCs. The receptor source for this set is a boy between 10 and 17 years old in good health and CMV-seronegative.

V gene TRBV5-4 combines with J gene TRBJ1-2; weak D call: TRBD1 (6 bases). V lost 3 bases, J lost 8 bases, and 17 bases lay in between. Germline CDR1 and CDR2: SGHNT and YYREEE (reference sequence). The CDR3 is 14 amino acids. The CDR3 DNA sequence: TGTGCCAGCAGCTGGGGGGCGGGGGTCGAGGGCTACACCTTC. It codes for CASSWGAGVEGYTF. The full variable domain, with the rest looked up from reference TRBV5-4 and TRBJ1-2, is ETGVTQSPTHLIKTRGQQVTLRCSSQSGHNTVSWYQQALGQGPQFIFQYYREEENGRGNFPPRFSGLQFPNYSSELNVNALELDDSALYLCASSWGAGVEGYTFGSGTRLTVV.

The chain recombines TRBV7-9 with TRBJ2-7, with 7 positions matching TRBD2. The length of the CDR3 is 16 residues. The germline V gene has CDR1 SEHNR and CDR2 FQNEAQ (reference sequence). V trimming: 6 bases; J trimming: 6 bases; junction bases outside the gene matches: 17. CDR3 amino acids: CASSQAGPAGRVEQYF. As DNA, the CDR3 is TGTGCCAGCAGTCAAGCGGGGCCAGCGGGACGAGTCGAGCAGTACTTC.

The chain links TRBV4-1 to TRBJ2-7, with D possibly being TRBD2 (7 bases). The CDR3 runs to 15 residues. Trimming took 0 bases from V and 3 from J, leaving 12 bases between them. Germline V gene data show CDR1 as MGHRA and CDR2 as YSYEKL. CDR3 coding DNA: TGCGCCAGCAGCCAAGAAGGGGGGGTTCACTACGAGCAGTACTTC. Its protein is CASSQEGGVHYEQYF.

The chain joins TRBV4-1 to TRBJ1-5; 7 bases are shared with TRBD1. Trimming removed 0 bases from V and 0 bases from J; junction bases left unmatched: 5. Per germline, CDR1 MGHRA and CDR2 YSYEKL. The CDR3 runs to 17 residues. CDR3 protein: CASSQDRQGGSNQPQHF. For the CDR3, the DNA is TGCGCCAGCAGCCAAGATAGACAGGGAGGTAGCAATCAGCCCCAGCATTTT.

The rearrangement links TRBV13 to TRBJ2-7, with a weak D call TRBD2 (7 bases). From germline, CDR1 is PRHDT and CDR2 FYEKMQ (reference sequence). The CDR3 loop spans 14 amino acids. The V and J ends lost 2 bases and 5 bases respectively, with 13 bases between them. Here the CDR3 reads CASSLRGGAHEQYF. DNA of the CDR3: TGTGCCAGCAGCTTACGAGGGGGGGCCCACGAGCAGTACTTC.

The V and J genes are TRBV27 and TRBJ1-2; 10 bases match TRBD1. CDR3 size: 14 residues. Germline CDR1 MNHEY, CDR2 SMNVEV (reference sequence). With 6 bases clipped from V and 6 bases from J, the junction kept 7 bases outside the gene matches. The CDR3 DNA reads as TGTGCCAGCAGAGAGACAGGGGGCATGAATGGCTACACCTTC. Amino acids: CASRETGGMNGYTF.

The chain uses TRBV4-1 and TRBJ2-7; 7 bases agree with TRBD1. Per the germline V gene, CDR1 is MGHRA and CDR2 is YSYEKL. The CDR3 has 17 amino acids. J lost 0 bases, V lost 0 bases, and 8 bases had no gene match. CDR3 amino acids: CASSQDTGTGASYEQYF. In DNA form, the CDR3 reads TGCGCCAGCAGCCAAGATACGGGCACAGGGGCCTCCTACGAGCAGTACTTC.

V usage is TRBV30 and J usage is TRBJ2-7; 10 nucleotides align to TRBD2. Per germline, CDR1 GTSNPN and CDR2 SVGIG (reference sequence). The CDR3 is 13 amino acids. V lost 7 bases, J lost 2 bases, and 5 bases stayed unmatched. The CDR3 DNA follows: TGTGCCTCGACAGGGACTAGCGCCTACGAGCAGTACTTC. Its translation is CASTGTSAYEQYF.